The TCR beta chain described here comes from a study of blood T cell repertoires in COVID-19. Study information: Some COVID-19 samples were acute and others convalescent; all came from the United States, Italy and Spain. T cells, B-cell-depleted T cells, or PBMCs provided the cDNA or gDNA that served as material.

The germline V gene encodes CDR1 KGHSH and CDR2 LQKENI. The CDR3 totals 13 residues. Trimming took 2 bases from V and 10 from J; bases not matched to a gene: 4. In the source study's methods: Scientists estimated how many nucleated cells there were by amplifying reference gene primers. Produced via immunoSEQ multiplex PCR; TCRdb's table is partial and in-frame only. That table furnishes V, J and clone size, whereas the DNA furnished D and trimming. The sample lists under 200,000 clones, roughly nine tenths occurring once. This clone appeared once. Material for sequencing was peripheral blood. The chain carries TRBV18 and TRBJ1-1, with 10 bases matching TRBD1. This receptor was identified in a woman in her 70s with acute or convalescent COVID-19. CDR3 bases: TGTGCCAGCTCACCAGACAGGGGGCGCGGAGCTTTCTTT. Amino acid sequence: CASSPDRGRGAFF.